The rows below give T cell receptor beta chains drawn from one sample of a study of T cells in Graves' hyperthyroidism and ophthalmopathy. TCRdb called the multiplex PCR reads again in MiXCR, with one record for every CDR3 protein. The sample yields approximately 330,000 distinct CDR3 sequences, about 20% seen once. The specimen sequenced was blood. These receptors originate from a woman in her fifties or sixties with Graves' hyperthyroidism. CDR3s include the opening cysteine and the closing phenylalanine or tryptophan. The order of the fields is D gene, J gene, V gene, clone size, CDR3 protein, CDR3 DNA. D genes are given only for firm matches. Clone size is shown for a subset of rows, as once, few, many or a class of expanded clone.

d_gene: .
j_gene: TRBJ2-1
v_gene: TRBV6-1
abundance: many
CDR3aa: CASSEISGVSNEQFF
CDR3nt: TGTGCCAGCAGTGAAATTTCAGGGGTCTCGAATGAGCAGTTCTTC

d_gene: TRBD1
j_gene: TRBJ1-5
v_gene: TRBV27
abundance: few
CDR3aa: CASPMGQLTQPQHF
CDR3nt: TGTGCCAGCCCAATGGGACAGTTGACGCAGCCCCAGCATTTT

d_gene: .
j_gene: TRBJ1-2
v_gene: TRBV5-4
abundance: once
CDR3aa: CASSSFQTSPNYGYTF
CDR3nt: TGTGCCAGCAGCTCCTTTCAGACATCCCCTAACTATGGCTACACCTTC

d_gene: TRBD2
j_gene: TRBJ2-5
v_gene: TRBV7-2
abundance: .
CDR3aa: CASSLGFIAGQETQYF
CDR3nt: TGTGCCAGCAGCTTAGGCTTTATAGCGGGGCAAGAGACCCAGTACTTC

d_gene: .
j_gene: TRBJ2-5
v_gene: TRBV3-1
abundance: many
CDR3aa: CASSPRPPETQYF
CDR3nt: TGTGCCAGCAGCCCCCGGCCCCCAGAGACCCAGTACTTC

d_gene: .
j_gene: TRBJ1-4
v_gene: TRBV11-2
abundance: .
CDR3aa: CASSLAGGGYEKLFF
CDR3nt: TGTGCCAGCAGCTTAGCTGGGGGTGGGTACGAAAAACTGTTTTTT

d_gene: .
j_gene: TRBJ1-1
v_gene: TRBV13
abundance: many
CDR3aa: CASSFGQGLNTEAFF
CDR3nt: TGTGCCAGCAGCTTCGGGCAGGGATTGAACACTGAAGCTTTCTTT

d_gene: .
j_gene: TRBJ2-7
v_gene: TRBV20-1
abundance: .
CDR3aa: CSVQDSSILEQYF
CDR3nt: TGCAGTGTTCAGGACAGTTCCATTCTCGAGCAGTACTTC

d_gene: TRBD2
j_gene: TRBJ2-1
v_gene: TRBV3-1
abundance: many
CDR3aa: CASSPEGLAASGNEQFF
CDR3nt: TGTGCCAGCAGCCCTGAGGGACTAGCGGCTTCTGGGAATGAGCAGTTCTTC

d_gene: .
j_gene: TRBJ1-5
v_gene: TRBV12-3/TRBV12-4
abundance: .
CDR3aa: CASSLLGAGQPQHF
CDR3nt: TGTGCCAGCAGTTTATTAGGAGCCGGTCAGCCCCAGCATTTT

d_gene: .
j_gene: TRBJ2-3
v_gene: TRBV11-2
abundance: many
CDR3aa: CASSTRQTDTQYF
CDR3nt: TGTGCCAGCAGCACCAGACAGACAGATACGCAGTATTTT

d_gene: .
j_gene: TRBJ1-6
v_gene: TRBV18
abundance: many
CDR3aa: CASSPDTGLGSPLHF
CDR3nt: TGTGCCAGCTCACCCGATACAGGGCTGGGATCACCCCTCCACTTT

d_gene: .
j_gene: TRBJ1-5
v_gene: TRBV19
abundance: .
CDR3aa: CASSIQTRNPNQPQHF
CDR3nt: TGTGCCAGTAGTATCCAGACACGAAATCCTAATCAGCCCCAGCATTTT

d_gene: .
j_gene: TRBJ1-1
v_gene: TRBV11-2
abundance: many
CDR3aa: CASSLAYGEAFF
CDR3nt: TGTGCCAGCAGCTTGGCTTACGGTGAAGCTTTCTTT

d_gene: .
j_gene: TRBJ2-7
v_gene: TRBV28
abundance: many
CDR3aa: CASSLAGFGPYEQYF
CDR3nt: TGTGCCAGCAGTTTAGCTGGATTCGGGCCCTACGAGCAGTACTTC

d_gene: TRBD2
j_gene: TRBJ2-3
v_gene: TRBV11-1
abundance: many
CDR3aa: CASSLEGFSGSRADTQYF
CDR3nt: TGTGCCAGCAGCTTAGAGGGTTTCAGCGGGAGTCGCGCAGATACGCAGTATTTT

d_gene: TRBD2
j_gene: TRBJ2-5
v_gene: TRBV20-1
abundance: .
CDR3aa: CSARGMGGMETQYF
CDR3nt: TGCAGTGCCCGAGGAATGGGGGGGATGGAGACCCAGTACTTC

d_gene: TRBD2
j_gene: TRBJ2-1
v_gene: TRBV6-2/TRBV6-3
abundance: .
CDR3aa: CASRRAAGVPPYNEQFF
CDR3nt: TGTGCCAGCAGGCGAGCAGCGGGAGTCCCCCCCTACAATGAGCAGTTCTTC

d_gene: TRBD1
j_gene: TRBJ1-5
v_gene: TRBV6-5
abundance: few
CDR3aa: CASSYGQGGQPQHF
CDR3nt: TGTGCCAGCAGTTACGGACAGGGAGGGCAGCCCCAGCATTTT

d_gene: .
j_gene: TRBJ2-3
v_gene: TRBV29-1
abundance: .
CDR3aa: CSAYGRGTDTQYF
CDR3nt: TGCAGCGCCTACGGGCGGGGCACAGATACGCAGTATTTT

d_gene: TRBD1
j_gene: TRBJ1-5
v_gene: TRBV12-3/TRBV12-4
abundance: .
CDR3aa: CASSINRGNQPQHF
CDR3nt: TGTGCCAGCAGCATAAACAGGGGAAATCAGCCCCAGCATTTT

d_gene: .
j_gene: TRBJ1-4
v_gene: TRBV3-1
abundance: few
CDR3aa: CASSQEQINEKLFF
CDR3nt: TGTGCCAGCAGCCAAGAACAGATTAATGAAAAACTGTTTTTT

d_gene: .
j_gene: TRBJ2-5
v_gene: TRBV30
abundance: .
CDR3aa: CARSPGATRAQYF
CDR3nt: TGTGCCCGGAGTCCCGGGGCTACTAGGGCCCAGTACTTC

d_gene: .
j_gene: TRBJ2-1
v_gene: TRBV28
abundance: many
CDR3aa: CASSRGGGNEQFF
CDR3nt: TGTGCCAGCAGCCGAGGGGGGGGCAATGAGCAGTTCTTC

d_gene: .
j_gene: TRBJ1-1
v_gene: TRBV5-6
abundance: .
CDR3aa: CASSPGGAGWYSAFF
CDR3nt: TGTGCCAGCAGCCCTGGGGGGGCAGGGTGGTATTCTGCTTTCTTT

d_gene: .
j_gene: TRBJ2-1
v_gene: TRBV2
abundance: .
CDR3aa: CASCGTYNEQFF
CDR3nt: TGTGCCAGCTGCGGTACCTACAATGAGCAGTTCTTC

d_gene: .
j_gene: TRBJ1-5
v_gene: TRBV6-1
abundance: .
CDR3aa: CASSDRSGYQPQHF
CDR3nt: TGTGCCAGCAGTGACAGATCAGGCTATCAGCCCCAGCATTTT

d_gene: .
j_gene: TRBJ2-3
v_gene: TRBV5-8
abundance: many
CDR3aa: CASSLGLGVLTDTQYF
CDR3nt: TGTGCCAGCAGCTTGGGCTTAGGGGTCCTCACAGATACGCAGTATTTT

d_gene: TRBD1
j_gene: TRBJ1-2
v_gene: TRBV12-3/TRBV12-4
abundance: few
CDR3aa: CASSPTGGHYGYTF
CDR3nt: TGTGCCAGCAGTCCGACAGGGGGCCACTATGGCTACACCTTC

d_gene: TRBD2
j_gene: TRBJ2-7
v_gene: TRBV15
abundance: .
CDR3aa: CATSRRGGAYEQYF
CDR3nt: TGTGCCACCAGCCGCCGGGGGGGGGCATACGAGCAGTACTTC

d_gene: .
j_gene: TRBJ1-1
v_gene: TRBV3-1
abundance: many
CDR3aa: CASSQDYTEAFF
CDR3nt: TGTGCCAGCAGCCAAGATTATACTGAAGCTTTCTTT

d_gene: .
j_gene: TRBJ2-5
v_gene: TRBV20-1
abundance: .
CDR3aa: CSAIDETQYF
CDR3nt: TGCAGTGCCATAGACGAGACCCAGTACTTC

d_gene: .
j_gene: TRBJ2-5
v_gene: TRBV18
abundance: .
CDR3aa: CASSPAPGETQYF
CDR3nt: TGTGCCAGCTCACCGGCCCCGGGAGAGACCCAGTACTTC

d_gene: TRBD2
j_gene: TRBJ2-2
v_gene: TRBV7-9
abundance: .
CDR3aa: CASSGWTSGGLNTGELFF
CDR3nt: TGTGCCAGCAGCGGATGGACTAGCGGGGGGTTAAACACCGGGGAGCTGTTTTTT

d_gene: .
j_gene: TRBJ2-3
v_gene: TRBV3-1
abundance: many
CDR3aa: CASSQDRRSVDTQYF
CDR3nt: TGTGCCAGCAGCCAAGACCGGCGTAGCGTGGATACGCAGTATTTT

d_gene: TRBD2
j_gene: TRBJ2-1
v_gene: TRBV7-8
abundance: .
CDR3aa: CASSLGLAGGLGDEQFF
CDR3nt: TGTGCCAGCAGCTTAGGACTAGCGGGGGGGCTGGGCGATGAGCAGTTCTTC

d_gene: TRBD2
j_gene: TRBJ2-3
v_gene: TRBV9
abundance: few
CDR3aa: CASSLRGLADITDTQYF
CDR3nt: TGTGCCAGCAGTCTCCGAGGACTAGCGGATATCACAGATACGCAGTATTTT

d_gene: TRBD2
j_gene: TRBJ2-3
v_gene: TRBV13
abundance: .
CDR3aa: CASSPPAGAGGPMADTQYF
CDR3nt: TGTGCCAGCAGCCCACCAGCAGGAGCGGGGGGGCCGATGGCAGATACGCAGTATTTT

d_gene: .
j_gene: TRBJ2-5
v_gene: TRBV18
abundance: few
CDR3aa: CASSPGATVGETQYF
CDR3nt: TGTGCCAGCTCACCTGGGGCCACCGTCGGGGAGACCCAGTACTTC

d_gene: .
j_gene: TRBJ2-7
v_gene: TRBV11-2
abundance: many
CDR3aa: CASSLGGGSSYEQYF
CDR3nt: TGTGCCAGCAGCTTAGGTGGAGGGAGCTCCTACGAGCAGTACTTC